This is a list of T cell receptor beta chains from one sample in a study of beta chain features in type 1 diabetes. TCRdb's table, derived via immunoSEQ multiplex PCR, lists solely in-frame clones and lacks some. The sample includes 600,000 to 700,000 clones, 9.5% to 15% of them seen just once. Sequencing was carried out using naive CD4+ T cells from blood. The receptors stem from a man between 25 and 39 years old with type 1 diabetes. The CDR3 runs from the conserved cysteine through the conserved F or W. Fields, in order: J gene, V gene, CDR3 protein.

TRBJ2-1,TRBV11-3,CASSAGVGRSYNEQFF
TRBJ1-2,TRBV6-1,CASSEVSAIYTF
TRBJ2-3,TRBV10-3,CAISARDLEVDTQYF
TRBJ2-5,TRBV5-6,CASSLASRQETQYF
TRBJ2-7,TRBV7-2,CASSLGLAGPYEQYF
TRBJ2-2,TRBV28,CASSSRLTNTGELFF
TRBJ1-6,TRBV28,CASSSDRTYNSPLHF
TRBJ2-7,TRBV9,CASSLSTVSYEQYF
TRBJ2-1,TRBV4-2,CASSRTLGNYNEQFF
TRBJ2-1,TRBV6-6,CASSLREQFF
TRBJ1-2,TRBV5-1,CASSLEVGGAYGYTF
TRBJ2-1,TRBV2,CASSESGQGRVQFF
TRBJ2-1,TRBV5-1,CASSLMRGSYNEQFF
TRBJ1-5,TRBV30,CAWEASGGNQPQHF
TRBJ1-4,TRBV6-1,CASSLRRTNEKLFF
TRBJ1-2,TRBV9,CASSSEGAGGFGGYTF
TRBJ2-5,TRBV30,CAWSPWTSGGARETQYF
TRBJ2-7,TRBV10-3,CAISSQGAFYEQYF
TRBJ2-7,TRBV6-5,CASSYSNEGYEQYF
TRBJ2-1,TRBV28,CASSSPSMDEQFF
TRBJ2-7,TRBV5-1,CASSLGGQGYEQYF
TRBJ2-7,TRBV11-1,CASSSETYEQYF
TRBJ2-7,TRBV5-1,CASSAQIADEQYF
TRBJ1-6,TRBV28,CASSPGRQGNSPLHF
TRBJ2-3,TRBV7-9,CASSLAADTQYF
TRBJ2-5,TRBV2,CASSEALGGETQYF
TRBJ2-7,TRBV28,CASSHRQGSDEQYF
TRBJ2-2,TRBV9,CASSRTGTPNTGELFF
TRBJ2-3,TRBV7-2,CASSGILGLAGVSTDTQYF
TRBJ1-1,TRBV20-1,CSSADNTEAFF
TRBJ1-3,TRBV6-5,CASSSTGGADGNTIYF
TRBJ1-1,TRBV6-1,CASSAVGTEAFF
TRBJ2-7,TRBV25-1,CASSEPGPTYEQYF
TRBJ1-2,TRBV7-2,CASSLETTPYGYTF
TRBJ1-2,TRBV9,CASMGGSSNRFYGYTF
TRBJ2-7,TRBV27,CASSEGGGPILYEQYF
TRBJ2-3,TRBV7-2,CASSLGTSGADTQYF
TRBJ2-1,TRBV5-6,CASRSGLAGYNEQFF
TRBJ2-3,TRBV10-3,CAISESSWDTQYF
TRBJ1-4,TRBV7-2,CASSHVGDRAKEKLFF
TRBJ2-7,TRBV5-4,CASSLDRGSYEQYF
TRBJ2-6,TRBV29-1,CSVEEWGRNSGANVLTF
TRBJ2-3,TRBV29-1,CSVEKTGAYTQYF
TRBJ2-5,TRBV7-2,CASSLAETQYF
TRBJ1-2,TRBV19,CASSPGTRGGYGYTF
TRBJ1-5,TRBV6-5,CASSGTGIRQPQHF
TRBJ2-2,TRBV5-1,CASSLATVNTGELFF
TRBJ2-6,TRBV5-1,CASSDPGGSGANVLTF
TRBJ2-7,TRBV11-2,CASSPLSPAGGAYEQYF
TRBJ2-1,TRBV27,CATQGQGGHNEQFF
TRBJ1-2,TRBV2,CASSVGQGIGGYTF
TRBJ1-2,TRBV5-6,CASSQGTDLCTF
TRBJ2-7,TRBV11-2,CASSPRIGVEQYF
TRBJ2-5,TRBV5-1,CASSMAGGPKTQYF